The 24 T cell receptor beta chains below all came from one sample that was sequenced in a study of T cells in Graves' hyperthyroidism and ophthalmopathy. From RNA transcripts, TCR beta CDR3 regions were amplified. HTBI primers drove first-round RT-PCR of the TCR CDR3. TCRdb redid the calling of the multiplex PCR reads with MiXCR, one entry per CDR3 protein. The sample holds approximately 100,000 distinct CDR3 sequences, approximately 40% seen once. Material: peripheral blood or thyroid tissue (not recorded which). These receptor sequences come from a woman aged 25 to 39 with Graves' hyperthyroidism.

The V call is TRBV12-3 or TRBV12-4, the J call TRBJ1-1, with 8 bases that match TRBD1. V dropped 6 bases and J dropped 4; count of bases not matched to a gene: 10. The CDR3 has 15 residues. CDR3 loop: CASSHGTGGGTEAFF. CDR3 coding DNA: TGTGCCAGCAGCCACGGAACAGGGGGTGGCACTGAAGCTTTCTTT.

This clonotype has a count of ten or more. In DNA form, the CDR3 reads TGCAGCACCCCGAAGAGGCAAGAGACCCAGTACTTC. Protein: CSTPKRQETQYF. This chain joins TRBV20-1 and TRBJ2-5, with D hard to call. Germline lookup yields CDR1 DFQATT and CDR2 SNEGSKA (reference sequence). This CDR3 is built from 12 residues.

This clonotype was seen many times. The CDR3 region is CSATPSGRILYEQYF. In DNA form, the CDR3 reads TGCAGTGCCACGCCTAGCGGGAGGATTCTATACGAGCAGTACTTC. The V gene is TRBV20-1, the J gene TRBJ2-7; TRBD2 agrees at 11 bases. Trimming cost V 6 bases and J 4 bases; bases outside gene matches: 11. This CDR3 comprises 15 residues. Looked up from germline, CDR1 is DFQATT and CDR2 is SNEGSKA (reference sequence).

The chain's CDR3 is CASSPISGTDTQYF. In DNA, the CDR3 is TGTGCCAGCAGCCCTATCTCTGGCACAGATACGCAGTATTTT. This chain joins TRBV6-1 and TRBJ2-3; D is unresolved. Germline V CDR1 and CDR2: MNHNS, SASEGT. The CDR3 runs 14 residues. Trimming took off 6 bases at V and 1 base at J, with 11 bases between the two ends.

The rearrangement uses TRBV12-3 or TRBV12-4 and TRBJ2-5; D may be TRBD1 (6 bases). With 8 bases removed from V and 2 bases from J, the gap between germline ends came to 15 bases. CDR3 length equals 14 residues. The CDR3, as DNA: TGTGCCAGCTTCAACCCCGGACAGCAAGAGACCCAGTACTTC. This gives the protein CASFNPGQQETQYF.

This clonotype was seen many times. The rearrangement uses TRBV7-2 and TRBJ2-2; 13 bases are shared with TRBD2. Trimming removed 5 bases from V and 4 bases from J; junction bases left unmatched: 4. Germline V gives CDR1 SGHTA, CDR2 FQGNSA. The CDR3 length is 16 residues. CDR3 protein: CASSPGTSGTTGELFF. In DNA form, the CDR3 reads TGTGCCAGCAGCCCGGGGACTAGCGGGACCACCGGGGAGCTGTTTTTT.

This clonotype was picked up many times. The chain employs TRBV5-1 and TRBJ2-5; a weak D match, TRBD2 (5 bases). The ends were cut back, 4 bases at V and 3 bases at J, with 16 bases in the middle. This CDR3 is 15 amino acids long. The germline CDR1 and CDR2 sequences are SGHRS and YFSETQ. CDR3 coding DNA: TGCGCCAGCAGCATACTTACAGTGGGAGAAGAGACCCAGTACTTC. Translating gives CASSILTVGEETQYF.

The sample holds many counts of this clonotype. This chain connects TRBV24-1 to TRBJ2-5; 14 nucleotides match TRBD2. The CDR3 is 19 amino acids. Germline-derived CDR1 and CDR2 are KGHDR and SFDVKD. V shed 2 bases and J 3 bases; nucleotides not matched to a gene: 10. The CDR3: CATSDSLTSGRAEEETQYF. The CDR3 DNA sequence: TGTGCCACCAGTGATTCGCTGACTAGCGGGAGGGCCGAGGAAGAGACCCAGTACTTC.

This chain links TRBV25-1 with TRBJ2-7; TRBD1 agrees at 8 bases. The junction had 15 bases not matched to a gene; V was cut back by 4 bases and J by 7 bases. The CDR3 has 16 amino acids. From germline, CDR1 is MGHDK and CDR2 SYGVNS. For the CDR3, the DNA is TGTGCCAGCAGTGCTACTAGTAGACAGGGGTCTGAGGAGCAGTACTTC. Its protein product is CASSATSRQGSEEQYF.

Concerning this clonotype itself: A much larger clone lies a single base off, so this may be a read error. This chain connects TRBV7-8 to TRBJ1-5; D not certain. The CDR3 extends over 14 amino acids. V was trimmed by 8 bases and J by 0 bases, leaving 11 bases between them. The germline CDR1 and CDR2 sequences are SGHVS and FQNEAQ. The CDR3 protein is CASGLAGSNQPQHF. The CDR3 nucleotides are TGTGCCAGCGGTTTAGCCGGTAGCAATCAGCCCCAGCATTTT.

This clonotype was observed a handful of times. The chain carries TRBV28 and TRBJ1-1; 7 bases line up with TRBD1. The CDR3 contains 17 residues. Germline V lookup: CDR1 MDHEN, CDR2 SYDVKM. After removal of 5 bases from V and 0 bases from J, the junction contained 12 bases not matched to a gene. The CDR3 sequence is CASSTIDRVPMNTEAFF. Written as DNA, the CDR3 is TGTGCCAGCAGTACCATCGACAGGGTCCCTATGAACACTGAAGCTTTCTTT.

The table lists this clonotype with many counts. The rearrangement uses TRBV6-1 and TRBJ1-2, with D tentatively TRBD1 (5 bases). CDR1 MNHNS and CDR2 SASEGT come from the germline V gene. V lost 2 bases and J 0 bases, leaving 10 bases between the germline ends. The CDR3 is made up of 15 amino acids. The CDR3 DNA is TGTGCCAGCAGTGAAAACAGGTTTTCTAACTATGGCTACACCTTC. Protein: CASSENRFSNYGYTF.

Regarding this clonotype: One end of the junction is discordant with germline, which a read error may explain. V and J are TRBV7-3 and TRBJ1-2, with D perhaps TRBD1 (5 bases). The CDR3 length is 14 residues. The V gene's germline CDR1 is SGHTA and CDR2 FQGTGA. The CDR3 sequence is CASSLRTLSYGYTF. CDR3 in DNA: TGTGCCAGCAGTTTAAGGACACTTAGCTATGGCTACACCTTC. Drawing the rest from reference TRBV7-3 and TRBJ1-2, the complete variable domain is GAGVSQTPSNKVTEKGKYVELRCDPISGHTALYWYRQSLGQGPEFLIYFQGTGAADDSGLPNDRFFAVRPEGSVSTLKIQRTERGDSAVYLCASSLRTLSYGYTFGSGTRLTVV.

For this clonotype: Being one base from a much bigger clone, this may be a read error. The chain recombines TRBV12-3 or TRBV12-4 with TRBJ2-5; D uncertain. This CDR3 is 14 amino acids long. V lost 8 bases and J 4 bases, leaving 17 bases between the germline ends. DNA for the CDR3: TGTGCCAGCTCACCCGTCGCAATTGGAGAGACCCAGTACTTC. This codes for CASSPVAIGETQYF.

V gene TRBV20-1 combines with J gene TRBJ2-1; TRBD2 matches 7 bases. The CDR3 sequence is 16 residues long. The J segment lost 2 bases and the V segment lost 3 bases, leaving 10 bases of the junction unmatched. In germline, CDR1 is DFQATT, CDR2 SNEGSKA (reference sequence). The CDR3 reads CSARGRDYQTYNEQFF. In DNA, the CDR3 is TGCAGTGCTAGGGGGAGGGACTATCAGACCTACAATGAGCAGTTCTTC.

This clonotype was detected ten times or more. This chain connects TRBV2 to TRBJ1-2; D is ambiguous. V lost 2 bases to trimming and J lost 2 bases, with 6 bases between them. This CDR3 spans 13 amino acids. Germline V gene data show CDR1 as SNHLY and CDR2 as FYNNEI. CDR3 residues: CASSERYNYGYTF. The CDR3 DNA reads TGTGCCAGCAGTGAAAGGTACAACTATGGCTACACCTTC.

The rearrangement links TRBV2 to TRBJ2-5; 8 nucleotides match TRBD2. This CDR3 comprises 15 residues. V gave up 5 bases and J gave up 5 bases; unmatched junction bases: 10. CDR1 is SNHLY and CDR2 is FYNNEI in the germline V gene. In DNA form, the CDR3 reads TGTGCCAGCAGTCCTTTAGCGGGACTAGTGGAGACCCAGTACTTC. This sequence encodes CASSPLAGLVETQYF.

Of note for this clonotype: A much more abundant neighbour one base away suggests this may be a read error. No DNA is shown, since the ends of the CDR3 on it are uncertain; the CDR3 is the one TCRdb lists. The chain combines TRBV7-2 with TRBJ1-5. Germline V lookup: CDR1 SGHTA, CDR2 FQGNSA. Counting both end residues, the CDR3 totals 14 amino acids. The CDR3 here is CASSFGRGNQPQRF.

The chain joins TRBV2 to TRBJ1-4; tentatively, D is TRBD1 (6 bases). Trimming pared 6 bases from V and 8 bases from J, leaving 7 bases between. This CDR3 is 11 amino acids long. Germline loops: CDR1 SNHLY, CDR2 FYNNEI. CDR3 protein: CASSTGEKLFF. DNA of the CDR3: TGTGCCAGCAGCACAGGGGAAAAACTGTTTTTT.

The CDR3 region is CATGDPHQPQHF. The CDR3 DNA is TGTGCCACCGGTGACCCCCACCAGCCCCAGCATTTT. The chain joins TRBV10-3 to TRBJ1-5; D gene ambiguous. The germline V gene encodes CDR1 ENHRY and CDR2 SYGVKD. Trimming removed 10 bases from V and 7 bases from J, with 14 bases in between. The CDR3 has 12 amino acids.

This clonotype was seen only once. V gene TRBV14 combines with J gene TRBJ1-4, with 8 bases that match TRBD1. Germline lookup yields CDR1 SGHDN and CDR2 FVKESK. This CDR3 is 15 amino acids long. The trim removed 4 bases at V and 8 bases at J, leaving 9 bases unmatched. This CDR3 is CASSPYGQGGEKLFF. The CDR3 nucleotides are TGTGCCAGCAGCCCCTACGGACAGGGCGGAGAAAAACTGTTTTTT.

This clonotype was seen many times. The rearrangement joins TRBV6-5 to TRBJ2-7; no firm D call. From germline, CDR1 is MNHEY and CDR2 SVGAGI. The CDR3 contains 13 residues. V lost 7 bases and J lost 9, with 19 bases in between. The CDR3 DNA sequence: TGTGCCAGCAAGTCACTTGGGCTGGCGTCGCAGTACTTC. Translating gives CASKSLGLASQYF.

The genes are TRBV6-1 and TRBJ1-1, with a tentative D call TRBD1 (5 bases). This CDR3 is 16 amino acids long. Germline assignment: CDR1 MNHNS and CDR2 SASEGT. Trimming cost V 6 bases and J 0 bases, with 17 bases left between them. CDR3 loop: CASRPGLLRMNTEAFF. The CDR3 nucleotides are TGTGCCAGCAGACCGGGACTCCTAAGGATGAACACTGAAGCTTTCTTT.

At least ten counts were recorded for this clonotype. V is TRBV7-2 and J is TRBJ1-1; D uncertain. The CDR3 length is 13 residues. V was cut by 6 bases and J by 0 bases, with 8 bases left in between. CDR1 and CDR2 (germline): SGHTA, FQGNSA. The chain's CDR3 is CASSSRMNTEAFF. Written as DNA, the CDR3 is TGTGCCAGCAGTAGTCGGATGAACACTGAAGCTTTCTTT.